The present T cell receptor (beta chain) was sequenced within a study of beta chain features in type 1 diabetes (dated by TCRdb to between 2017 and 2018). About the full investigation: Mean age, gender distribution, total cell number and subset yield were not different between patients and healthy donors. A total of over 95,000,000 sorted cells were examined across all samples, and RNA yield correlated strongly with the number of cells per subset. The study compared the TCRB repertoires of sorted circulating CD4+ T cell subsets in recently diagnosed type 1 diabetes patients with those in matched healthy donors. Whereas all 28 donors provided naive and central memory subsets, regulatory and stem cell-like memory subsets were isolated from just 8 patients and roughly 8 healthy donors. Points the paper makes about the study in general: Naive, central memory and regulatory TCRB repertoires appeared to be more similar among patients than among healthy donors. Sequencing cDNA rather than genomic DNA could over-represent highly expressing activated cells, although activation and CD3 levels did not differ between groups. A moderate but significant shortening of TCRB CDR3 length was observed in type 1 diabetes patients in all four CD4+ subsets. Only small numbers of individuals were included in the HLA sub-analyses, which left unresolved whether HLA type had any influence on TCRB rearrangement. PCR might favor shorter templates, but patient and control samples were amplified and corrected together, so any skew would affect both groups equally. Fewer insertions and more nucleotide deletions at VDJ recombination sites were observed in patients with type 1 diabetes, implying thymic rearrangement abnormalities.

CDR1 and CDR2 (MDHEN, SYDVKM) derive from the germline V gene. The CDR3, from cysteine to phenylalanine, totals 14 residues. The only DNA kept is the CDR3, 42 bases in frame from the first base. Trimming removed 7 bases from V and 0 bases from J, leaving 12 bases between the germline ends. This clone was seen more than once but under ten times. The clone's antigen remains unknown. No base quality values were provided; no much bigger clone lies one nucleotide off. Each donor gave one peripheral blood draw, roughly 120 mL on average, collected into heparinised tubes. A BD FACSAria II was used to sort naive, central memory, regulatory and stem cell-like memory CD4+ T cells with a panel that included CD45RO, CCR7, CD25, CD127, CD95 and CD27. Purity was above 95% for every sorted population. PBMCs were separated immediately by Lymphoprep density gradient centrifugation and were stained directly, without being cultured. Samples were stained and sorted in pairs, with one healthy donor and one patient per experiment, so that batch effects were minimized.

The entire isolated RNA was reverse transcribed using the High Capacity cDNA Reverse Transcription Kit, and thus expressed TCRB transcripts were sequenced. Deep immunoSEQ sequencing was performed on naive, central memory and regulatory T cell samples, with an average of roughly 3.5 million total reads per sample. Sorted cells were lysed in RLT buffer, and RNA was extracted using DNase-treated RNeasy Micro or Mini kits according to cell number. Each cell subset was processed on its own to prevent cross-contamination, while patient and healthy donor samples were processed together. The immunoSEQ multiplex PCR was used to amplify TCRB sequences from cDNA, yielding 87-bp fragments that span the CDR3 region. Amplicons were sequenced on the Illumina HiSeq platform. In the paper's pipeline: Synthetic template baselines were used to correct PCR bias computationally, reads within Hamming distance 2 were collapsed, and singletons that could not be merged were discarded. Reads were aligned to IMGT to assign V, D and J genes, CDR3 length, and insertions or deletions at six rearrangement sites. Within each subset, clonotype counts were normalized to the number of sorted cells before true diversity and Gini coefficients were calculated with the tcR R package. The overlap coefficient, calculated on TCRB nucleotide sequences, was used to quantify repertoire sharing. The table was pulled from immuneACCESS by TCRdb, which kept in-frame rearrangements only. Such tables lose some clones; where checked, under half of the loss comes from unresolved V genes, and the rest has no known cause. V and J calls and clone size are copied from that table; D and trimming were computed from the DNA. In this sample the table shows 150,000 to 190,000 clones, over 8.5% of which occur a single time. The ten largest clones represent about 2% of the sample.

The source of this sequence is a man younger than 35 in good health. The V and J segments used are TRBV28 and TRBJ1-1; no D gene can be assigned with confidence. The source material was central memory CD4+ T cells from blood. The CDR3 in this case is CASTINHVNTEAFF. DNA sequence: TGTGCCAGCACCATTAATCACGTGAACACTGAAGCTTTCTTT.